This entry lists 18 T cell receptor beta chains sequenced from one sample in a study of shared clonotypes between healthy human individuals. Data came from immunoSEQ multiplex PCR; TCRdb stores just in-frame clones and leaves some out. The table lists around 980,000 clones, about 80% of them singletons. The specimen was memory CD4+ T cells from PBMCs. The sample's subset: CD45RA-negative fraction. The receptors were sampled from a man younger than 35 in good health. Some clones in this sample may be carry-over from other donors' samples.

The CDR3, as DNA: TGCAGCGTGATTAAATTGGTTCAGGGGACCCAGTACTTC. This gives the protein CSVIKLVQGTQYF. The V gene is TRBV29-1, the J gene TRBJ2-5, with D possibly matching TRBD1 (5 bases). The germline gives CDR1 SQVTM, CDR2 ANQGSEA. The CDR3 has 13 amino acids. With 6 bases removed from V and 7 bases from J, the gap between germline ends came to 18 bases.

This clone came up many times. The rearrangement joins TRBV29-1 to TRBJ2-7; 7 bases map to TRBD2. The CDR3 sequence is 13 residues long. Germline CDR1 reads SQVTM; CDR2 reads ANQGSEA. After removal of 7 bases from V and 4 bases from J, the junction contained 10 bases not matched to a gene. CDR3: CSAHVRGNYEQYF. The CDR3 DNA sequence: TGCAGCGCCCACGTGCGGGGGAATTACGAGCAGTACTTC.

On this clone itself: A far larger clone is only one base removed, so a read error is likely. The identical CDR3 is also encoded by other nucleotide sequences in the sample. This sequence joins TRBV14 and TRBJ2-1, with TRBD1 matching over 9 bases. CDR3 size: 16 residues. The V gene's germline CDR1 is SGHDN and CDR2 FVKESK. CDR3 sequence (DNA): TGCGCCAGCAGTCTTTACCGGGACAGGGAATACAATGAGCAGTTCTTC. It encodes CASSLYRDREYNEQFF. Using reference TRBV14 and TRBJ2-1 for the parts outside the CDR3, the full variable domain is EAGVTQFPSHSVIEKGQTVTLRCDPISGHDNLYWYRRVMGKEIKFLLHFVKESKQDESGMPNNRFLAERTGGTYSTLKVQPAELEDSGVYFCASSLYRDREYNEQFFGPGTRLTVL.

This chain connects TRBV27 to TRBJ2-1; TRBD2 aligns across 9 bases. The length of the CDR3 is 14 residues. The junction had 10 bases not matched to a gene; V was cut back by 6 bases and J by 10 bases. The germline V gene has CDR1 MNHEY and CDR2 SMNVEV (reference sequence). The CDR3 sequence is CASSGLAYTGEQFF. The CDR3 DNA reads TGTGCCAGCAGCGGACTAGCGTATACAGGAGAGCAGTTCTTC.

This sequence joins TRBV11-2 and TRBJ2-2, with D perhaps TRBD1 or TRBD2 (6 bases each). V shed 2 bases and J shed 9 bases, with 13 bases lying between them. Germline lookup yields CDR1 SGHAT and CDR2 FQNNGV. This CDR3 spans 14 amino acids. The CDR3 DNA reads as TGTGCCAGCAGCTTAATTCGGGGGCCCAGGGAGCTGTTTTTT. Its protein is CASSLIRGPRELFF.

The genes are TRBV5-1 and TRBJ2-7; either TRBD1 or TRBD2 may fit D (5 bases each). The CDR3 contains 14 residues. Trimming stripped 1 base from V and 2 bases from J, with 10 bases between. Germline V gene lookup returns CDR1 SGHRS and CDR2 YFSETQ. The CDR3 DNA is TGCGCCAGCAGCTTGATGGGGACGACCTACGAGCAGTACTTC. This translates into CASSLMGTTYEQYF.

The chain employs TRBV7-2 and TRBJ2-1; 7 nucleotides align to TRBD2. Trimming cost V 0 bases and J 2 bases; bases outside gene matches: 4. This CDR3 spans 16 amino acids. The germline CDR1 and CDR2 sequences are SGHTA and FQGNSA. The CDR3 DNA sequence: TGTGCCAGCAGCTTAGCATCTAGCGGAACCTACAATGAGCAGTTCTTC. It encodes CASSLASSGTYNEQFF. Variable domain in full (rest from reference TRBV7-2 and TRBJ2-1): GAGVSQSPSNKVTEKGKDVELRCDPISGHTALYWYRQSLGQGLEFLIYFQGNSAPDKSGLPSDRFSAERTGGSVSTLTIQRTQQEDSAVYLCASSLASSGTYNEQFFGPGTRLTVL.

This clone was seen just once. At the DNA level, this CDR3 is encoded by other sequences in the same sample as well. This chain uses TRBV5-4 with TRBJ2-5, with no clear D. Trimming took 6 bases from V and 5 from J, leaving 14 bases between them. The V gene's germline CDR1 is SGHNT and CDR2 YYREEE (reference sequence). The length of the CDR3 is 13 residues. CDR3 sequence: CASTPGGQETQYF. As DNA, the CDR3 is TGTGCCAGCACCCCGGGCGGCCAGGAGACCCAGTACTTC.

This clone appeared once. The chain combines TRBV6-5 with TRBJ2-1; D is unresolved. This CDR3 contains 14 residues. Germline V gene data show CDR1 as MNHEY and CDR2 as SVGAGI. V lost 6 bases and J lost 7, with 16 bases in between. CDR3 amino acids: CASSRNTKTNEQFF. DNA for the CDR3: TGTGCCAGCAGCCGGAATACAAAAACAAATGAGCAGTTCTTC.

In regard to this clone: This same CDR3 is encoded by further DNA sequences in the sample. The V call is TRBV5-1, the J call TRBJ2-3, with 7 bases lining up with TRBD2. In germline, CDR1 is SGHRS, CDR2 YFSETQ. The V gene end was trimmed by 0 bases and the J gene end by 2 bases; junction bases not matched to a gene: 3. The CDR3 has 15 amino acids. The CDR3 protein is CASSLVGGVTDTQYF. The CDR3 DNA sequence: TGCGCCAGCAGCTTGGTTGGGGGGGTCACAGATACGCAGTATTTT.

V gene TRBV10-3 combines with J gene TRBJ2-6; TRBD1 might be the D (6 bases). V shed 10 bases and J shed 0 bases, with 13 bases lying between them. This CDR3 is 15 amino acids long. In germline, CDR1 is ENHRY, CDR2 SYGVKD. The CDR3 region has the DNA TGTGCCACAAACCCACAGGGCTCTGGGGCCAACGTCCTGACTTTC. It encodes CATNPQGSGANVLTF.

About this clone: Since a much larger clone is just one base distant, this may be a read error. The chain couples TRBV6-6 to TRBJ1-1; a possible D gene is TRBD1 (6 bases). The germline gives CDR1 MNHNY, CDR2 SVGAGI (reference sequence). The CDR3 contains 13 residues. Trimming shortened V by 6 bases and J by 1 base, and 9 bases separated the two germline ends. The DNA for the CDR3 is TGTGCCAGCAGCCTACAGGGGAACACTGAAGCTTTCTTT. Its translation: CASSLQGNTEAFF.

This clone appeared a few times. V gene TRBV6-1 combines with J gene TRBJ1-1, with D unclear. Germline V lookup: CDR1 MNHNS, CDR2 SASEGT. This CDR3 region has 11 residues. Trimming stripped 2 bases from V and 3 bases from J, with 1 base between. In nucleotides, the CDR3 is TGTGCCAGCAGTGAATACACTGAAGCTTTCTTT. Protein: CASSEYTEAFF.

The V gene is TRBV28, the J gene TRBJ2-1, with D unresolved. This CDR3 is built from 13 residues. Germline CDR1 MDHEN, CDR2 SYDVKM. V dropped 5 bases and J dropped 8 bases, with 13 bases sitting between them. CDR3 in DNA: TGTGCCAGCAGTCCCGTCCGTCGGCATGAGCAGTTCTTC. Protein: CASSPVRRHEQFF.

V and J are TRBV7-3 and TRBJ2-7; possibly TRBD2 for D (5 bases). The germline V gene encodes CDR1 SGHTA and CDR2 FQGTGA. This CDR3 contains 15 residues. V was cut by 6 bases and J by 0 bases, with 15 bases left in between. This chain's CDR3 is CASSESGGGSYEQYF. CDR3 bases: TGTGCCAGCAGTGAGAGCGGAGGTGGCTCCTACGAGCAGTACTTC.

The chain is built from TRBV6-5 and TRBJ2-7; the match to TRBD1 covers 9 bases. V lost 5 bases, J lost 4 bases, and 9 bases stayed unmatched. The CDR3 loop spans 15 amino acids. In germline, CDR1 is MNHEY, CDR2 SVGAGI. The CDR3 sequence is CASSTTGGSSYEQYF. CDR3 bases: TGTGCCAGCAGTACCACAGGGGGCTCTTCTTACGAGCAGTACTTC.

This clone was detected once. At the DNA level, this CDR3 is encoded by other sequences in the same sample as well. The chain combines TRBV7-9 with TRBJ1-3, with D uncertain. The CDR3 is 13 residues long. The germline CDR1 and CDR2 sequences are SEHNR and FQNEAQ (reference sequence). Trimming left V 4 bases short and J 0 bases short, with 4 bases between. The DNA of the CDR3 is TGTGCCAGCAGCTGGGGCTCTGGAAACACCATATATTTT. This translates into CASSWGSGNTIYF.

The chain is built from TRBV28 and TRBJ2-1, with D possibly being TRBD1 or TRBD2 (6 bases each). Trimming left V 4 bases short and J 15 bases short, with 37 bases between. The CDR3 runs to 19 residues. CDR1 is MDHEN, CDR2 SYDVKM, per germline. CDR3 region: CASSSVTVRLAQGARGPFF. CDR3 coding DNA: TGTGCCAGCAGTTCCGTTACGGTGAGGTTGGCCCAAGGGGCCCGGGGGCCGTTCTTC.